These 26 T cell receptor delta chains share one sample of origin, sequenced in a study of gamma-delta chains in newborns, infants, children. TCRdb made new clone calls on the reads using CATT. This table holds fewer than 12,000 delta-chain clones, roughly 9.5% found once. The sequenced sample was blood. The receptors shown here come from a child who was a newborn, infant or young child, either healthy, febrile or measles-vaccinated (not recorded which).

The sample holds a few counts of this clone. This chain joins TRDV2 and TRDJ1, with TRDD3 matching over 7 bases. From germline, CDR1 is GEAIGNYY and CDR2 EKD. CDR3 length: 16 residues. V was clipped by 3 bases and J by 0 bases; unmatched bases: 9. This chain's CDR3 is CACDEMKTGDTDKLIF. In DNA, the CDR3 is TGTGCCTGTGACGAAATGAAGACTGGGGACACCGATAAACTCATCTTT.

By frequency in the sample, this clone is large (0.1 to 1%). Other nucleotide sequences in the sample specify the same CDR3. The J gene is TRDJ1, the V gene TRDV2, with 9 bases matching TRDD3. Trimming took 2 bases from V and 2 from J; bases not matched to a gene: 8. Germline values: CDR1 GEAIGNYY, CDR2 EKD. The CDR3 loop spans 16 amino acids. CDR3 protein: CACDNLGDTQTDKLIF. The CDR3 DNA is TGTGCCTGTGACAACTTAGGGGATACGCAAACCGATAAACTCATCTTT.

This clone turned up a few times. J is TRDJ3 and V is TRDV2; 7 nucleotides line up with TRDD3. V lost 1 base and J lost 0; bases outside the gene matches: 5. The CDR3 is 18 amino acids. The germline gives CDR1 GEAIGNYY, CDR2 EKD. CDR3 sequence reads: CACDTLGGDSWDTRQMFF. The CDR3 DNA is TGTGCCTGTGACACTCTGGGGGGAGACTCCTGGGACACCCGACAGATGTTTTTC.

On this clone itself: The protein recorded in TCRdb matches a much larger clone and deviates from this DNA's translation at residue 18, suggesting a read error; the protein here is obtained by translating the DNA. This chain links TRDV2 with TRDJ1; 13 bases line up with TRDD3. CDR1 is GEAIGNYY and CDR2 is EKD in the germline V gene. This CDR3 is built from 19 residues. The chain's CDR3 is CACDPVLGDTRRNTDKLTF. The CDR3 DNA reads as TGTGCCTGTGACCCTGTACTGGGGGATACGCGACGGAACACCGATAAACTCACCTTT.

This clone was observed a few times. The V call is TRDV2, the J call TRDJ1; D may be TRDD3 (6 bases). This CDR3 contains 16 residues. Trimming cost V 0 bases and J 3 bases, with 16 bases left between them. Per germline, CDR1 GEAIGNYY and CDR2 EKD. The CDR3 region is CACDTVGYMAADKLIF. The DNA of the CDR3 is TGTGCCTGTGACACCGTGGGATATATGGCCGCCGATAAACTCATCTTT.

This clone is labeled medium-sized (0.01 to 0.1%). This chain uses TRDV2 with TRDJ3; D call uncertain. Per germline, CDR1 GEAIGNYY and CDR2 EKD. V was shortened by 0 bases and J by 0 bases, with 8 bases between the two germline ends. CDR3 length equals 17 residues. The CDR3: CACDTIASSWDTRQMFF. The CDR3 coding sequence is TGTGCCTGTGACACCATCGCGAGCTCCTGGGACACCCGACAGATGTTTTTC.

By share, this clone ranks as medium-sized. The DNA for the CDR3 is TGTGCCTGTGACACCGTAAGCCGGAAACCCAACACCGATAAACTCATCTTT. It encodes CACDTVSRKPNTDKLIF. The chain recombines TRDV2 with TRDJ1, with unresolved D. Germline V gives CDR1 GEAIGNYY, CDR2 EKD. Trimming left V 0 bases short and J 0 bases short, with 16 bases between. The CDR3 is made up of 17 amino acids.

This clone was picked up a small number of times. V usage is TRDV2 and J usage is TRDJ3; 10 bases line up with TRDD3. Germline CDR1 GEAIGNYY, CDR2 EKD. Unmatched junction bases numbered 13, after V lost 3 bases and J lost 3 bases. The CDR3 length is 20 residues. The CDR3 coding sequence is TGTGCCTGTGACCCTACCGGGGGATACGGAAGTAGCTGGGACACCCGACAGATGTTTTTC. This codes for CACDPTGGYGSSWDTRQMFF.

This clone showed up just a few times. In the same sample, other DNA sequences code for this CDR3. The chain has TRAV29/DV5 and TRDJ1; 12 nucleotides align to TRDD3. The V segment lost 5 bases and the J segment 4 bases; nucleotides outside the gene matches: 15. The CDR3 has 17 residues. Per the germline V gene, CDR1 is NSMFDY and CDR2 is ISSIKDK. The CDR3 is CAAVEDNWGILHDKLIF. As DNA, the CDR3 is TGTGCAGCGGTTGAGGACAACTGGGGGATACTTCACGATAAACTCATCTTT. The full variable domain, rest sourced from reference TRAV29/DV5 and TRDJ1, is DQQVKQNSPSLSVQEGRISILNCDYTNSMFDYFLWYKKYPAEGPTFLISISSIKDKNEDGRFTVFLNKSAKHLSLHIVPSQPGDSAVYFCAAVEDNWGILHDKLIFGKGTRVTVEP.

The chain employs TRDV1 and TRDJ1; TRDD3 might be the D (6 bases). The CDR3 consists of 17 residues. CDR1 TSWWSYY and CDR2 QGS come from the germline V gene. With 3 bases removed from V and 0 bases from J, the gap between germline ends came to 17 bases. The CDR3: CALGDAAGDLYTDKLIF. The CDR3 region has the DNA TGTGCTCTTGGGGACGCCGCGGGGGACTTGTACACCGATAAACTCATCTTT.

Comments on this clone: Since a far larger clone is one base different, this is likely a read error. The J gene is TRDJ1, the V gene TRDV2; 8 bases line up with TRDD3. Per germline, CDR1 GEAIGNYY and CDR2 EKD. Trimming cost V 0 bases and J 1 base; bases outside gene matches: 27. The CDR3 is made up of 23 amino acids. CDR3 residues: CACDTLGNLQTPRGISVTDKLIF. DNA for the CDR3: TGTGCCTGTGACACCCTAGGGAATCTACAAACGCCTCGGGGGATATCGGTCACCGATAAACTCATCTTT.

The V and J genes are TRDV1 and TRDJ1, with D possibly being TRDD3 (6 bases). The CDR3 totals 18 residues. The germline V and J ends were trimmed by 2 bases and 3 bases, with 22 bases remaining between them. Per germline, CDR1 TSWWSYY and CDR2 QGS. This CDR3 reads CALGEVHRDNGLADKLIF. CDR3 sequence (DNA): TGTGCTCTTGGGGAAGTTCATAGGGATAACGGGTTAGCCGATAAACTCATCTTT.

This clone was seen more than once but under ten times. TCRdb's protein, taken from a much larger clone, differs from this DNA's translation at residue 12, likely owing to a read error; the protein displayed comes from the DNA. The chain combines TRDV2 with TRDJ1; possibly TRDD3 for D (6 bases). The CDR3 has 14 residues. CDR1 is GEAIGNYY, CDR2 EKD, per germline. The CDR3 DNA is TGTGCCTGTGATCCTGTACTGGGAACCGATAAACCCATCTTT. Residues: CACDPVLGTDKPIF.

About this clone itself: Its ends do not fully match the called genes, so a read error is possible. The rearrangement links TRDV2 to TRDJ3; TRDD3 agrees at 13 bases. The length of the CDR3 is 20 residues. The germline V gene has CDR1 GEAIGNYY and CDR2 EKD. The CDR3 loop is CACDPVLGDTSSCDTRQMFF. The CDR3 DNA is TGTGCCTGTGACCCAGTACTGGGGGATACGAGCTCCTGTGACACCCGACAGATGTTTTTC.

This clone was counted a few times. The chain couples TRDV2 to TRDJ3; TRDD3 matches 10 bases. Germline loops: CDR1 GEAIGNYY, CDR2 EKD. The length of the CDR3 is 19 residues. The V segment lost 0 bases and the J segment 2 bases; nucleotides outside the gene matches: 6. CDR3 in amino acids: CACDTGWGIVTWDTRQMFF. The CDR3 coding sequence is TGTGCCTGTGACACCGGCTGGGGGATAGTAACCTGGGACACCCGACAGATGTTTTTC.

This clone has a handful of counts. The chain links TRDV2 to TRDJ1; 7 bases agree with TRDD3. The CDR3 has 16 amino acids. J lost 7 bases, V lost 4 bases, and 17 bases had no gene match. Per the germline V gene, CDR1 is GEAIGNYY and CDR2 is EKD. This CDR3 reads CACEALGIGRIGKLIF. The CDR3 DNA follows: TGTGCCTGTGAGGCGCTGGGGATAGGGAGGATCGGTAAACTCATCTTT.

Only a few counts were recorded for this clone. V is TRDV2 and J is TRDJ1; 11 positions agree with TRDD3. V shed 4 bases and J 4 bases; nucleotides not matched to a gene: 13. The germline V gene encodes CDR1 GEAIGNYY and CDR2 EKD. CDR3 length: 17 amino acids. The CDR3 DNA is TGTGCCTGTGAAGCTTTAATGGGGGATACGCGAATCGATAAACTCATCTTT. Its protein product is CACEALMGDTRIDKLIF.

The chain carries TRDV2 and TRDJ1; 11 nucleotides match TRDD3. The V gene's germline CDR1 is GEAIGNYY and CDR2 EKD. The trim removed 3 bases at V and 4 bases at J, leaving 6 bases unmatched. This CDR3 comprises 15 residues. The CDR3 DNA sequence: TGTGCCTGTGACGTACTGGGGGATAAGAACGATAAACTCATCTTT. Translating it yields CACDVLGDKNDKLIF.

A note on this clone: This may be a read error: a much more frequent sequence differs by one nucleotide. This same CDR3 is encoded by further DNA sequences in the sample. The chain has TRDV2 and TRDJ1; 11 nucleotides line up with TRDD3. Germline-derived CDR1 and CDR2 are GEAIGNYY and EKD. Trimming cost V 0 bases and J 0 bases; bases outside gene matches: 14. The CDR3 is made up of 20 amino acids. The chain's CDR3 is CACDTVMGDTRLTYTDKLIF. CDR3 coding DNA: TGTGCCTGTGACACCGTGATGGGGGATACGAGGCTAACTTACACCGATAAACTCATCTTT.

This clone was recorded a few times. CDR3 DNA sequence: TGTGCCTGTGACAGACTGGGGGAAAAGACCGATAAACTCATCTTT. Its translation: CACDRLGEKTDKLIF. V gene TRDV2 combines with J gene TRDJ1, with TRDD3 identical over 9 bases. Germline V gives CDR1 GEAIGNYY, CDR2 EKD. This CDR3 has 15 residues. V lost 2 bases and J lost 2; bases outside the gene matches: 5.

The CDR3 DNA follows: TGTGCTCTTGGGACTAAATTGGGGGATACTCCGGCTAAACTCATCTTT. This sequence encodes CALGTKLGDTPAKLIF. This chain joins TRDV1 and TRDJ1, with 10 bases that match TRDD3. Germline trimming cut 5 bases from V and 7 bases from J; bases unmatched to any gene: 13. Per the germline V gene, CDR1 is TSWWSYY and CDR2 is QGS. This CDR3 spans 16 amino acids.

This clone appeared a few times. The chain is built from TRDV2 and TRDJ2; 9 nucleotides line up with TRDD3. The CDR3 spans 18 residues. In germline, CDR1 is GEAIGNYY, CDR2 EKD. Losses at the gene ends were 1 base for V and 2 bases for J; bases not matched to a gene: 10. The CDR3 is CACDTVGGILGLTAQLFF. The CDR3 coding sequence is TGTGCCTGTGACACGGTGGGGGGGATACTAGGGTTGACAGCACAACTCTTCTTT.

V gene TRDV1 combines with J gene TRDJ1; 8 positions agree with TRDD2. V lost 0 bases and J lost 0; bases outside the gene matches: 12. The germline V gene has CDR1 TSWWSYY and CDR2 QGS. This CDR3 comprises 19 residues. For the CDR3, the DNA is TGTGCTCTTGGGGAACTCTTCCTACGATGGGTGGAGAACACCGATAAACTCATCTTT. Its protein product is CALGELFLRWVENTDKLIF.

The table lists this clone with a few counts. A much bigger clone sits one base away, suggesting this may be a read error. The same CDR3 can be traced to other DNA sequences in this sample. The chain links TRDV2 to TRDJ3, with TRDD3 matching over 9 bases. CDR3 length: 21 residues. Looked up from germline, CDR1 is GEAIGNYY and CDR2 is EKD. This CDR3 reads CACDTAGGSGLDSWDTRQMFF. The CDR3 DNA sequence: TGTGCCTGTGACACGGCTGGGGGATCCGGCCTTGACTCCTGGGACACCCGACAGATGTTCTTC.

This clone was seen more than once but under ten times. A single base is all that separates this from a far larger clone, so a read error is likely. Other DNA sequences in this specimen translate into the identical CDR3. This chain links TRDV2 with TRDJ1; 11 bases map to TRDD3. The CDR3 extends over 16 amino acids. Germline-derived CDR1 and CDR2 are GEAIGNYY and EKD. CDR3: CACDQLGDRGTDKLIF. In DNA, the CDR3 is TGTGCCTGTGACCAACTGGGGGATAGAGGAACCGATAAGCTCATCTTT.

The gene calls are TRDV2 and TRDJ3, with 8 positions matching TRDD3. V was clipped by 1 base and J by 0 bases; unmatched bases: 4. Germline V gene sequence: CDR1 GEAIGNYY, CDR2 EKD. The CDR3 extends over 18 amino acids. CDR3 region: CACDTGGSFSWDTRQMFF. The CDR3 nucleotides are TGTGCCTGTGACACTGGGGGATCCTTCTCCTGGGACACCCGACAGATGTTTTTC.